This T cell receptor (beta chain) came from a study of blood T cells in healthy people across ages. Through a sample-barcoded 5' primer and a J-beta primer mix, a second PCR was run for about 7 to 12 cycles. Each CDR3 protein is one row after TCRdb ran MiXCR on the 5' RACE reads. The sample consists of roughly 560,000 distinct CDR3 sequences, 24% of them appearing once. The CDR3 covers 17 residues. V was pared by 6 bases and J by 6 bases, with 14 bases of the junction left unmatched. Looked up from germline, CDR1 is LGHNA and CDR2 is YSLEER. This clonotype was seen more than once but under ten times. In addition, the sample was reused for a study of T cells of mothers and their children.

Sequenced input: blood. The source is a boy younger than 18 in good health. The chain links TRBV4-3 to TRBJ2-2, with 9 bases lining up with TRBD2. DNA of the CDR3: TGCGCCAGCAGTCCCGTTCCCCATAGCGGGAGCGCCGGGGAGCTGTTTTTT. This encodes CASSPVPHSGSAGELFF.